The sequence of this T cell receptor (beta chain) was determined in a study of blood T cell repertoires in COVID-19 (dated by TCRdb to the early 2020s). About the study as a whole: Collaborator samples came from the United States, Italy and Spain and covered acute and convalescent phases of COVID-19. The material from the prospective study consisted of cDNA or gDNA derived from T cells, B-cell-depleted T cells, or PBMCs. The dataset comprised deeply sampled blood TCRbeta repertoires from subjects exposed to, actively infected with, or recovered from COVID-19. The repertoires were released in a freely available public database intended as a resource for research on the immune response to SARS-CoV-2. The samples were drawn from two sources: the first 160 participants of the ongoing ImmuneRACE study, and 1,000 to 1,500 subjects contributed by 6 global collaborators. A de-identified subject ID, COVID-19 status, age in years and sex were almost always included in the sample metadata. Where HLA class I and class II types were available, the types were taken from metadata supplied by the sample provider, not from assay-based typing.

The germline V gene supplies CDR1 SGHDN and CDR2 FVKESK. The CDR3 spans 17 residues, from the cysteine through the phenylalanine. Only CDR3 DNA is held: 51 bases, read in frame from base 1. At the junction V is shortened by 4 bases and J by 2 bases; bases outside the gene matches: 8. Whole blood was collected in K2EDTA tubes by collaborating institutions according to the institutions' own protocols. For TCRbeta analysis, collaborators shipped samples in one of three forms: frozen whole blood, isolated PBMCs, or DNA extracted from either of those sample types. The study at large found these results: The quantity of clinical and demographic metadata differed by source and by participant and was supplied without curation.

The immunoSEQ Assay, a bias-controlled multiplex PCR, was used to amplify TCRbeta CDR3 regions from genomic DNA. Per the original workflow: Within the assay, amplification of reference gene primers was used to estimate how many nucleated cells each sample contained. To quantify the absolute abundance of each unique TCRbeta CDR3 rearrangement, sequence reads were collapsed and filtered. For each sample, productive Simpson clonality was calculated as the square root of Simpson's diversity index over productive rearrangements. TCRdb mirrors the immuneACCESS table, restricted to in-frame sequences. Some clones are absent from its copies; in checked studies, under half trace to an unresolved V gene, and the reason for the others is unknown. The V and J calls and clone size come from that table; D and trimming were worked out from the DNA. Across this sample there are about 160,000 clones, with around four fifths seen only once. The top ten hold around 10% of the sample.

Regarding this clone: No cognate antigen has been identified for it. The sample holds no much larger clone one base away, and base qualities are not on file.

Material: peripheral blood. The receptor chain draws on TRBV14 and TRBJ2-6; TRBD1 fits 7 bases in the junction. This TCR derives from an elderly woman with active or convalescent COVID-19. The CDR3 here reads CASSPILQGTGANVLTF. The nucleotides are TGTGCCAGCAGCCCTATCCTACAGGGGACTGGGGCCAACGTCCTGACTTTC.